Detailed here is one TCR beta chain. The specificity of this receptor is unknown. Base qualities were left out, and no much larger clone turns up one base away. TCRbeta CDR3 regions were amplified from genomic DNA by means of the immunoSEQ Assay, a bias-controlled multiplex PCR. The original pipeline was this. Nucleated cell counts per sample were estimated from amplification of reference gene primers within the assay. To quantify the absolute abundance of each unique TCRbeta CDR3 rearrangement, sequence reads were collapsed and filtered. Productive Simpson clonality was computed per sample as the square root of Simpson's diversity index over productive rearrangements. The clones in this table, taken by TCRdb from immuneACCESS, are in-frame only. Not every clone is retained; where verified, under half of the shortfall comes from an unresolved V gene, and the cause of the rest is unknown. V, J and clone size were drawn from that table, and D and trimming were deduced from the DNA. This sample is represented by roughly 260,000 clones; more than 80% of them were singletons. The ten largest clones represent 3% to 4.5% of the sample.

At the junction V is shortened by 6 bases and J by 5 bases; bases outside the gene matches: 2. The CDR3, cysteine through phenylalanine, is 12 amino acids long. Only the CDR3 region is kept as DNA, spanning 36 bases read in frame from base 1. From the germline V gene, CDR1 is SGHRS and CDR2 is YFSETQ. Collaborating institutions collected whole blood in K2EDTA tubes following their own protocols. For TCRbeta analysis, collaborators shipped samples in one of three forms: frozen whole blood, isolated PBMCs, or DNA extracted from either of those sample types. This specimen belongs to a study of blood T cell repertoires in COVID-19 (dated by TCRdb to about 2020). Study-wide context: Samples covering the acute and convalescent phases of COVID-19 were provided by collaborators in the United States, Italy and Spain. The material from the prospective study consisted of cDNA or gDNA derived from T cells, B-cell-depleted T cells, or PBMCs. Deeply sampled blood TCRbeta repertoires from subjects exposed to, actively infected with, or recovered from COVID-19 were included in the dataset. The repertoires were released in a freely available public database meant as a resource for research on the immune response to SARS-CoV-2. The samples were drawn from two sources: the first 160 participants of the ongoing ImmuneRACE study, and 1,000 to 1,500 subjects contributed by 6 global collaborators. A de-identified subject ID, COVID-19 status, age in years and sex were almost always included in the sample metadata. HLA class I and class II types, where available, came from metadata supplied by the sample provider rather than from assay-based typing. Here is what the overall study found, with its caveats: The amount of clinical and demographic metadata varied by source and participant and was provided uncurated.

The sequence joins TRBV5-1 to TRBJ2-5; TRBD2 fits 9 bases in the junction. This TCR derives from a woman aged 40 to 50 with acute or convalescent COVID-19. The source material was peripheral blood. CDR3 loop: CASKGLAETQYF. The nucleotide sequence is given as TGCGCCAGCAAAGGACTAGCGGAGACCCAGTACTTC.